This T cell receptor beta chain comes out of a study of blood T cell repertoires in COVID-19. Across the study: Samples taken during acute and convalescent COVID-19 were collected in the United States, Italy and Spain.

Germline V lookup: CDR1 DFQATT, CDR2 SNEGSKA (reference sequence). V shed 3 bases and J 0 bases; nucleotides not matched to a gene: 4. This CDR3 region has 14 residues. Generated by immunoSEQ multiplex PCR, the TCRdb table keeps only in-frame clones and is missing some. Of just over 250,000 clones listed, around 84% are singletons. What was sequenced was PBMCs or T cells enriched from blood (not recorded which). The chain is built from TRBV20-1 and TRBJ2-7, with 8 bases aligning to TRBD2. This receptor was taken from a man aged 25-45 years with acute COVID-19. CDR3 DNA: TGCAGTGCTAGTAGGCTAGCGGGCTCCTACGAGCAGTACGTC. It is translated as CSASRLAGSYEQYV.